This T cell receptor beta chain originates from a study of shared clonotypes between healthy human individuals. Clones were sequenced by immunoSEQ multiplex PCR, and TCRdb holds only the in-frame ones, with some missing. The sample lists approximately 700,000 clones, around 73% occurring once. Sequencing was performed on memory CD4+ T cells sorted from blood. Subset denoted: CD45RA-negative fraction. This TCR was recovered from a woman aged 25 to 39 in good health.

The CDR3, as DNA: TGCGCCAGCAGTGAAAGGACAGGGACGAATGAAAAACTGTTTTTT. It is translated as CASSERTGTNEKLFF. This sequence joins TRBV5-1 and TRBJ1-4; 8 bases are shared with TRBD1. V lost 5 bases to trimming and J lost 5 bases; unmatched junction nucleotides: 8. The CDR3 covers 15 residues. CDR1 and CDR2 (germline): SGHRS, YFSETQ.